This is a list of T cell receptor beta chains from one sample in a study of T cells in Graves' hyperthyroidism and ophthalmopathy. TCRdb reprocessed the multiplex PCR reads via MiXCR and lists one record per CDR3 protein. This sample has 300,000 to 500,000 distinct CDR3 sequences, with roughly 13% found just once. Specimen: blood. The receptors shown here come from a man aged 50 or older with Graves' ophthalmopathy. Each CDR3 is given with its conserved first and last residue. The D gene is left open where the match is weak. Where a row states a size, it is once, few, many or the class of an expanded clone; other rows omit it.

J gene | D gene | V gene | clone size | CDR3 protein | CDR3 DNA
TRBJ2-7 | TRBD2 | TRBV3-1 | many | CASSKTGTSGWGVEQYF | TGTGCCAGCAGCAAAACCGGGACTAGCGGGTGGGGTGTCGAGCAGTACTTC
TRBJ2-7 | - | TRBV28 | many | CASTSAGGASSYEQYF | TGTGCCAGCACGTCCGCAGGGGGGGCCTCCTCCTACGAGCAGTACTTC
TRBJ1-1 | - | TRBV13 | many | CASSFRSMNTEAFF | TGTGCCAGCAGCTTTCGCTCAATGAACACTGAAGCTTTCTTT
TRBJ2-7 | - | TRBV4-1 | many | CASSQVGTYEQYF | TGCGCCAGCAGCCAAGTGGGCACCTACGAGCAGTACTTC
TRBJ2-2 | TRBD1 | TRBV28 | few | CASHRQGTNTGELFF | TGTGCCAGTCATCGACAGGGGACAAATACCGGGGAGCTGTTTTTT
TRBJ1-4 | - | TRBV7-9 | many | CASSFVTGSEKLFF | TGTGCCAGCAGCTTCGTAACAGGGTCTGAAAAACTGTTTTTT
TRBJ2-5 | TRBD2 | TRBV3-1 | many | CASSPRVAGVVGQETQYF | TGTGCCAGCAGCCCTCGGGTAGCGGGAGTGGTAGGGCAAGAGACCCAGTACTTC
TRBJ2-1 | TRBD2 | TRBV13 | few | CASNPRTSAANEQFF | TGTGCCAGCAACCCTCGTACTAGCGCTGCCAATGAGCAGTTCTTC
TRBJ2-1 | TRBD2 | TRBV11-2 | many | CASNLAGGAYNEQFF | TGTGCCAGCAATCTAGCGGGAGGAGCGTACAATGAGCAGTTCTTC
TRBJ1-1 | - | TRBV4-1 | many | CASSQDEGPVGAFF | TGCGCCAGCAGCCAAGACGAGGGACCCGTTGGAGCTTTCTTT
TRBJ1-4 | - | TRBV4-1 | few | CASSQDLYSGLRSNEKLFF | TGCGCCAGCAGCCAAGATCTGTATTCGGGGTTGCGATCTAATGAAAAACTGTTTTTT
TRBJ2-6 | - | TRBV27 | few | CASRRGGTSGANVLTF | TGTGCCAGCAGGAGGGGGGGAACCTCTGGGGCCAACGTCCTGACTTTC
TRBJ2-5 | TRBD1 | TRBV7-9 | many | CASSLGQGKTQYF | TGTGCCAGCAGCCTGGGACAGGGGAAGACCCAGTACTTC
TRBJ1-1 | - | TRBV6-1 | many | CASSPKGRGSRTEAFF | TGTGCCAGCAGCCCCAAGGGCCGGGGTTCGAGGACTGAAGCTTTCTTT
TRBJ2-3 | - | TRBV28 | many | CASSFSRGRGTDTQYF | TGTGCCAGCAGTTTCTCCAGGGGCCGTGGGACAGATACGCAGTATTTT
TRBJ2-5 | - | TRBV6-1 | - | CASSADGETQYF | TGTGCCAGCAGTGCCGACGGGGAGACCCAGTACTTC
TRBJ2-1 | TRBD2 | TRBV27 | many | CASSLLAGGPNEQFF | TGTGCCAGCAGTTTATTAGCGGGAGGGCCCAATGAGCAGTTCTTC
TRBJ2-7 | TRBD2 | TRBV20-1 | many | CSARVSAGAKEQYF | TGCAGTGCTAGAGTTTCAGCGGGAGCGAAAGAGCAGTACTTC
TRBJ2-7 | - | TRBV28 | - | CASSRPKRDRRSYEQYF | TGTGCCAGCAGTCGGCCTAAAAGAGACAGACGCTCCTACGAGCAGTACTTC
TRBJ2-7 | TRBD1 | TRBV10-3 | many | CAIRGQSFYEQYF | TGTGCCATCAGGGGACAGTCCTTCTACGAGCAGTACTTC
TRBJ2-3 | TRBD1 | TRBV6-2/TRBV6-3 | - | CASSYGDRGSSTDTQYF | TGTGCCAGCAGTTACGGGGACAGGGGATCTAGCACAGATACGCAGTATTTT
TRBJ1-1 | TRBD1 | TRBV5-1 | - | CASSSGQPGNTEAFF | TGCGCCAGCAGCTCGGGACAGCCCGGGAACACTGAAGCTTTCTTT
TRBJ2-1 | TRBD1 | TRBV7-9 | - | CASSRDRALYNEQFF | TGTGCCAGCAGCCGGGACAGGGCGCTCTACAATGAGCAGTTCTTC
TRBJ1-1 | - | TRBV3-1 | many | CASSQAGTEAFF | TGTGCCAGCAGCCAGGCGGGGACTGAAGCTTTCTTT
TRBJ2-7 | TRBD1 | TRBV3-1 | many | CASSSLGQSYEQYF | TGTGCCAGCAGCTCCCTGGGACAGTCCTACGAGCAGTACTTC
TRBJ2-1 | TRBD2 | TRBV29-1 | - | CSPRLAKQDEQFF | TGCAGCCCTAGACTAGCCAAACAGGATGAGCAGTTCTTC
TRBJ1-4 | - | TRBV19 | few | CASSISRDEKLFF | TGTGCCAGTAGTATATCCAGGGATGAAAAACTGTTTTTT
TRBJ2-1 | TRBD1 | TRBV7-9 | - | CAGSRGQGAYNEQFF | TGTGCCGGCAGCCGAGGACAGGGGGCCTACAATGAGCAGTTCTTC
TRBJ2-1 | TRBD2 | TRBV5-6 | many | CASSQAGGPRNEQFF | TGTGCCAGCAGCCAAGCGGGAGGGCCACGTAATGAGCAGTTCTTC
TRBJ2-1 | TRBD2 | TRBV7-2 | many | CASRRTSGRVPDEQFF | TGTGCCAGCAGACGCACAAGCGGGAGAGTCCCCGATGAGCAGTTCTTC
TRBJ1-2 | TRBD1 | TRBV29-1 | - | CSVFDRAGYGYTF | TGCAGCGTTTTCGACAGGGCCGGCTATGGCTACACCTTC
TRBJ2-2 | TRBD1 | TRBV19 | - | CASTGQVNTGELFF | TGTGCCAGTACGGGACAGGTTAACACCGGGGAGCTGTTTTTT
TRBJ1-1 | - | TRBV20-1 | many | CSASWHTEAFF | TGCAGTGCTAGCTGGCACACTGAAGCTTTCTTT
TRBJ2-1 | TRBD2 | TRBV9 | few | CASSRRGTSGYNEQFF | TGTGCCAGCAGCCGAAGGGGGACTAGCGGATACAATGAGCAGTTCTTC
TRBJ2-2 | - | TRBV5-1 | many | CASLGVTGELFF | TGCGCCTCGCTTGGGGTCACCGGGGAGCTGTTTTTT
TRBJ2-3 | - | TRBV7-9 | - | CASSLRMSASTGRADTQYF | TGTGCCAGCAGCTTGAGGATGAGTGCTTCGACGGGACGGGCAGATACGCAGTATTTT
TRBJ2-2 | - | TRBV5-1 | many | CASRSPAGELFF | TGCGCCAGCAGGTCTCCCGCCGGGGAGCTGTTTTTT
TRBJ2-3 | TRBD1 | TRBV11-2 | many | CASSRDRGRNTDTQYF | TGTGCCAGCAGCCGGGACAGGGGGCGAAACACAGATACGCAGTATTTT
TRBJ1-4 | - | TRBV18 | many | CASWPGAQEEKLFF | TGTGCCAGCTGGCCAGGGGCCCAGGAGGAAAAACTGTTTTTT
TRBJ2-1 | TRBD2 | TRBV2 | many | CASTRVAGYNEQFF | TGTGCCAGCACCAGGGTAGCGGGGTACAATGAGCAGTTCTTC
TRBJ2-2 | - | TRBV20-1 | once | CSARDLAGDTGELFF | TGCAGTGCTAGAGACCTCGCTGGCGACACCGGGGAGCTGTTTTTT
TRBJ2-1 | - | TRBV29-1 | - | CSVEAEFLEQFF | TGCAGCGTTGAAGCTGAGTTTCTTGAGCAGTTCTTC
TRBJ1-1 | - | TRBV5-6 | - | CASSLHGAVEAFF | TGTGCCAGCAGCTTACACGGGGCGGTTGAAGCTTTCTTT
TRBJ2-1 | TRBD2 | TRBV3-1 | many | CASSPWLVAGGEQFF | TGTGCCAGCAGCCCCTGGTTGGTAGCGGGTGGTGAGCAGTTCTTC
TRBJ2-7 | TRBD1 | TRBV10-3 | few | CAISASRRTGQGGYEQYF | TGTGCCATCAGCGCCTCGCGCCGAACGGGACAGGGAGGCTACGAGCAGTACTTC
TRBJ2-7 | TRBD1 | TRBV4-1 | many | CASSQTWTGISEQYF | TGCGCCAGCAGCCAGACGTGGACAGGTATTAGCGAGCAGTACTTC
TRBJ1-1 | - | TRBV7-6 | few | CASSTEAFF | TGTGCCAGCAGCACTGAAGCTTTCTTT
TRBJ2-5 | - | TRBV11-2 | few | CASSPAKETQYF | TGTGCCAGCAGCCCCGCAAAAGAGACCCAGTACTTC
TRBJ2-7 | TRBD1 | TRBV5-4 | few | CASSSGTARSYEQYF | TGTGCCAGCAGCTCCGGGACAGCCCGGTCCTACGAGCAGTACTTC
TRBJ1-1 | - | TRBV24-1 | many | CATSNSIGSTEAFF | TGTGCCACCAGTAACTCGATAGGTTCCACTGAAGCTTTCTTT
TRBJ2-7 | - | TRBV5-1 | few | CASSEKTQIYEQYF | TGCGCCAGCAGTGAGAAGACCCAGATTTACGAGCAGTACTTC
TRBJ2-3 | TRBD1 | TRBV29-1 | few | CSVARGKSDTQYF | TGCAGCGTAGCCAGGGGGAAGTCAGATACGCAGTATTTT
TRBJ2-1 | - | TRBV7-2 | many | CASKLREWVDEQFF | TGTGCCAGCAAGTTGCGGGAATGGGTTGATGAGCAGTTCTTC
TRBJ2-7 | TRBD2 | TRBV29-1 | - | CSIPGTSETRGQYF | TGCAGCATCCCAGGGACTAGCGAAACAAGAGGGCAGTACTTC
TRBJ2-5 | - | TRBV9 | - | CASSVSDSVGIGETQHF | TGTGCCAGCAGCGTAAGTGATAGCGTGGGAATAGGAGAGACCCAGCACTTC
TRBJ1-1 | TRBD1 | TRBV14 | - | CASSRDRERTEAFF | TGTGCCAGCAGCCGAGACAGGGAGAGGACTGAAGCTTTCTTT
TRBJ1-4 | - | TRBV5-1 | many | CASSGTGTTNEKLFF | TGCGCCAGCAGCGGTACGGGTACAACTAATGAAAAACTGTTTTTT